This passage covers 30 T cell receptor beta chains from one sample sequenced in a study of T cells in localized non-small cell lung cancer. Sequenced by immunoSEQ multiplex PCR; TCRdb stores in-frame clones only, minus some. The table has tens of thousands of clones, roughly 80% seen once. The sequencing here drew on peripheral blood, taken before any cancer treatment. The receptors stem from a female donor at least 60 years old with stage I lung adenocarcinoma.

This chain connects TRBV5-1 to TRBJ1-4, with TRBD1 matching over 7 bases. Germline CDR1 and CDR2: SGHRS and YFSETQ. The CDR3 runs to 15 residues. V trimming: 1 base; J trimming: 8 bases; junction bases outside the gene matches: 8. The CDR3 loop is CASSLFRGLEEKLFF. The CDR3 DNA reads TGCGCCAGCAGCTTGTTTAGGGGGCTAGAGGAAAAACTGTTTTTT. Filled out from reference TRBV5-1 and TRBJ1-4, the complete variable domain reads KAGVTQTPRYLIKTRGQQVTLSCSPISGHRSVSWYQQTPGQGLQFLFEYFSETQRNKGNFPGRFSGRQFSNSRSEMNVSTLELGDSALYLCASSLFRGLEEKLFFGSGTQLSVL.

The chain is built from TRBV6-1 and TRBJ1-5; the D is unclear. The V gene's germline CDR1 is MNHNS and CDR2 SASEGT. V was cut by 4 bases and J by 3 bases, with 4 bases left in between. There are 12 residues in the CDR3. The CDR3 sequence: CASSGDNQPQHF. In nucleotides, the CDR3 is TGTGCCAGCAGTGGGGACAATCAGCCCCAGCATTTT.

The J gene is TRBJ1-1, the V gene TRBV5-3; D not resolved. TRBV5-3 is reported as an ORF; its role is uncertain. The ends were cut back, 6 bases at V and 4 bases at J, with 16 bases in the middle. This CDR3 contains 14 residues. The CDR3 DNA reads as TGTGCCAGAACCCCCGTGGAGACGGTCACTGAAGCTTTCTTT. Translating it yields CARTPVETVTEAFF.

This rearrangement joins TRBV6-5 to TRBJ2-7; a weak D match, TRBD2 (5 bases). The length of the CDR3 is 15 residues. The V gene's germline CDR1 is MNHEY and CDR2 SVGAGI. Trimming removed 5 bases from V and 3 bases from J, with 17 bases in between. The CDR3 sequence: CASSTHAGGVYEQYF. In DNA, the CDR3 is TGTGCCAGCAGTACGCACGCGGGTGGGGTCTACGAGCAGTACTTC.

This clone was seen only once. The V gene is TRBV5-1, the J gene TRBJ2-3, with TRBD2 matching 7 bases. CDR1 and CDR2 (germline): SGHRS, YFSETQ. With 4 bases clipped from V and 2 bases from J, the junction kept 10 bases outside the gene matches. The CDR3 is made up of 16 amino acids. Here the CDR3 reads CASSASGTTYTDTQYF. CDR3 bases: TGCGCCAGCAGCGCCTCGGGGACTACTTACACAGATACGCAGTATTTT.

This chain links TRBV5-1 with TRBJ2-3; D might be TRBD1 or TRBD2, each matching 6 bases. Between the trimmed V and J ends, which lost 1 base and 3 bases, there was a span of 15 bases. The germline CDR1 and CDR2 sequences are SGHRS and YFSETQ. The CDR3 contains 16 residues. The CDR3 nucleotides read TGCGCCAGCAGCTTGAGCCCGGGGGCGACGACAGATACGCAGTATTTT. This translates into CASSLSPGATTDTQYF.

The chain employs TRBV28 and TRBJ2-1, with D unclear. CDR1 is MDHEN, CDR2 SYDVKM, per germline. Trimming took off 2 bases at V and 7 bases at J, with 9 bases between the two ends. This CDR3 spans 13 amino acids. CDR3 bases: TGTGCCAGCAGTTTAGTCCGCAATAATGAGCAGTTCTTC. Protein product: CASSLVRNNEQFF.

The genes are TRBV15 and TRBJ1-5; D is undetermined. Germline CDR1 reads LNHNV; CDR2 reads YYDKDF (reference sequence). The CDR3 consists of 15 residues. V was cut by 0 bases and J by 5 bases, with 11 bases left in between. In nucleotides, the CDR3 is TGTGCCACCAGCAGAGATCGCGGGCTCCATCAGCCCCAGCATTTT. Protein product: CATSRDRGLHQPQHF.

The chain joins TRBV27 to TRBJ1-2; 8 positions agree with TRBD1. The V and J ends lost 6 bases and 5 bases, in that order; junction bases with no gene match: 5. Per germline, CDR1 MNHEY and CDR2 SMNVEV (reference sequence). The CDR3 covers 13 residues. CDR3 loop: CASRTTGDYGYTF. The CDR3, as DNA: TGTGCCAGCAGAACGACAGGGGATTATGGCTACACCTTC.

This chain uses TRBV10-3 with TRBJ1-4; possibly TRBD1 for D (5 bases). V was clipped by 10 bases and J by 6 bases, with 21 bases between them. Germline V gene data show CDR1 as ENHRY and CDR2 as SYGVKD. The CDR3 is 15 residues long. In DNA form, the CDR3 reads TGTGCCACCAGAGGTAGGGGTAGTGCTGATGAAAAACTGTTTTTT. Residues: CATRGRGSADEKLFF.

V and J are TRBV5-3 and TRBJ1-2; tentative D call: TRBD1 (6 bases). TRBV5-3 is filed as an ORF, its function uncertain. The CDR3 totals 15 residues. With 4 bases removed from V and 4 bases from J, the gap between germline ends came to 17 bases. CDR3 DNA: TGTGCCAGAAGCCCGAACAGGGCGACCAGCTATGGCTACACCTTC. Translating it yields CARSPNRATSYGYTF.

This chain uses TRBV4-2 with TRBJ1-2; D is unclear. The germline CDR1 and CDR2 sequences are LGHNA and YNFKEQ. This CDR3 is 16 amino acids long. V lost 4 bases and J 4 bases, leaving 19 bases between the germline ends. The CDR3 sequence is CASSPQEKQYSYGYTF. CDR3 DNA sequence: TGTGCCAGCAGCCCCCAAGAAAAACAGTATTCCTATGGCTACACCTTC.

This chain connects TRBV28 to TRBJ2-3, with D perhaps matching TRBD1 (6 bases). Trimming pared 3 bases from V and 1 base from J, leaving 11 bases between. The length of the CDR3 is 15 residues. Germline CDR1 MDHEN, CDR2 SYDVKM. The CDR3 loop is CASSFLGQRTDTQYF. CDR3 DNA sequence: TGTGCCAGCAGTTTCCTTGGACAGCGCACAGATACGCAGTATTTT.

V and J are TRBV6-4 and TRBJ1-4; D gene ambiguous. The CDR3 is 13 residues long. Germline CDR1 MRHNA, CDR2 SNTAGT. Trimming stripped 5 bases from V and 5 bases from J, with 9 bases between. The DNA of the CDR3 is TGTGCCAGCAGTTTCAACCGGAATGAAAAACTGTTTTTT. This gives the protein CASSFNRNEKLFF.

The V call is TRBV5-4, the J call TRBJ2-3; TRBD1 matches 10 bases. J gave up 1 base and V 4 bases, and 3 bases lay outside the gene matches. The CDR3 spans 15 residues. Germline loops: CDR1 SGHNT, CDR2 YYREEE (reference sequence). CDR3 sequence: CASSLGQGGTDTQYF. CDR3 DNA: TGTGCCAGCAGCCTCGGACAGGGGGGCACAGATACGCAGTATTTT.

This chain uses TRBV5-5 with TRBJ2-6, with D maybe TRBD1 (5 bases). The germline V gene encodes CDR1 SGHKS and CDR2 YYEKEE (reference sequence). CDR3 size: 15 residues. Trimming took off 0 bases at V and 3 bases at J, with 7 bases between the two ends. This chain's CDR3 is CASSLAGFGANVLTF. The CDR3 region has the DNA TGTGCCAGCAGCTTGGCAGGGTTTGGGGCCAACGTCCTGACTTTC.

The chain uses TRBV27 and TRBJ2-1; a weak D match, TRBD1 (6 bases). Trimming stripped 4 bases from V and 1 base from J, with 11 bases between. The CDR3 is 15 residues long. Germline-derived CDR1 and CDR2 are MNHEY and SMNVEV (reference sequence). CDR3 sequence (DNA): TGTGCCAGCAGTTCACAGGGATTGTCCTACAATGAGCAGTTCTTC. Translating it yields CASSSQGLSYNEQFF.

The chain uses TRBV10-3 and TRBJ1-1; D gene unclear. The ends were cut back, 6 bases at V and 3 bases at J, with 14 bases in the middle. CDR1 is ENHRY, CDR2 SYGVKD, per germline. The CDR3 is 14 residues long. The CDR3 DNA is TGTGCCATCAGGGGAGGTAATCCGGACACTGAAGCTTTCTTT. Its protein is CAIRGGNPDTEAFF.

This chain links TRBV7-9 with TRBJ1-6; no clear D. This CDR3 has 15 residues. Germline V gene sequence: CDR1 SEHNR, CDR2 FQNEAQ (reference sequence). V was shortened by 8 bases and J by 5 bases, with 16 bases between the two germline ends. CDR3 protein: CASGPGGADNSPLHF. Written as DNA, the CDR3 is TGTGCCAGCGGACCCGGCGGAGCGGATAATTCACCCCTCCACTTT. Full variable domain (rest looked up from reference TRBV7-9 and TRBJ1-6): DTGVSQNPRHKITKRGQNVTFRCDPISEHNRLYWYRQTLGQGPEFLTYFQNEAQLEKSRLLSDRFSAERPKGSFSTLEIQRTEQGDSAMYLCASGPGGADNSPLHFGNGTRLTVT.

The chain recombines TRBV7-2 with TRBJ2-6, with D unresolved. The CDR3 loop spans 16 amino acids. V gave up 5 bases and J gave up 0 bases, with 11 bases separating them. The V gene's germline CDR1 is SGHTA and CDR2 FQGNSA. The DNA for the CDR3 is TGTGCCAGCAGCATTCTTATCGTCTCTGGGGCCAACGTCCTGACTTTC. It encodes CASSILIVSGANVLTF.

The chain employs TRBV29-1 and TRBJ1-2; the match to TRBD1 covers 7 bases. This CDR3 has 14 residues. CDR1 and CDR2 (germline): SQVTM, ANQGSEA. V was clipped by 4 bases and J by 4 bases; unmatched bases: 9. The CDR3 DNA reads TGCAGCGTTGGACCCGGGACAGCTCTCTATGGCTACACCTTC. Translated, it gives CSVGPGTALYGYTF. Based on the CDR3 plus reference TRBV29-1 and TRBJ1-2, the full variable domain is SAVISQKPSRDICQRGTSLTIQCQVDSQVTMMFWYRQQPGQSLTLIATANQGSEATYESGFVIDKFPISRPNLTFSTLTVSNMSPEDSSIYLCSVGPGTALYGYTFGSGTRLTVV.

This clone was seen only a few times. The chain combines TRBV2 with TRBJ1-5; D remains unclear. Germline CDR1 is SNHLY and CDR2 is FYNNEI. V was cut by 2 bases and J by 5 bases, with 10 bases left in between. CDR3 length: 14 residues. CDR3 nucleotides: TGTGCCAGCAGTGAACTTAGTGGTGATCAGCCCCAGCATTTT. Its translation: CASSELSGDQPQHF.

This clone was observed a few times. The chain has TRBV11-3 and TRBJ2-7; 7 nucleotides agree with TRBD2. This CDR3 comprises 13 residues. V shed 5 bases, J shed 6 bases, and the junction held 7 bases outside the gene matches. The V gene's germline CDR1 is SGHNT and CDR2 YENEEA. CDR3 loop: CASSLGGLGEQYF. For the CDR3, the DNA is TGTGCCAGCAGCCTCGGGGGGTTGGGCGAGCAGTACTTC.

The rearrangement uses TRBV5-4 and TRBJ2-1; 11 bases map to TRBD2. Germline V gene data show CDR1 as SGHNT and CDR2 as YYREEE (reference sequence). Trimming at V came to 8 bases and at J to 4 bases, leaving 8 bases not matched to a gene. The CDR3 totals 15 residues. CDR3: CASRETSGSYNEQFF. The CDR3, as DNA: TGTGCCAGTCGAGAAACTAGCGGGAGTTACAATGAGCAGTTCTTC.

The DNA for the CDR3 is TGTGCCAGCCCACGACCATTGGCCTACGAGCAGTACTTC. The encoded protein is CASPRPLAYEQYF. The V and J genes are TRBV6-4 and TRBJ2-7; D not certain. The length of the CDR3 is 13 residues. Trimming cost V 8 bases and J 2 bases, with 13 bases left between them. Germline CDR1 reads MRHNA; CDR2 reads SNTAGT.

CDR3 coding DNA: TGTGCCAGCAGTTCATCCGGGACAGGGTATGGAGAGACCCAGTACTTC. As protein: CASSSSGTGYGETQYF. The chain uses TRBV28 and TRBJ2-5, with TRBD1 matching 9 bases. Germline assignment: CDR1 MDHEN and CDR2 SYDVKM. The length of the CDR3 is 16 residues. Losses at the gene ends were 4 bases for V and 4 bases for J; bases not matched to a gene: 10.

The rearrangement joins TRBV18 to TRBJ1-1; a possible D gene is TRBD1 (5 bases). Per germline, CDR1 KGHSH and CDR2 LQKENI. Trimming left V 4 bases short and J 0 bases short, with 15 bases between. CDR3 length: 16 residues. For the CDR3, the DNA is TGTGCCAGCTCACGATCTGGTTCAGGGTTGAACACTGAAGCTTTCTTT. Translating it yields CASSRSGSGLNTEAFF. The full variable domain, with the rest looked up from reference TRBV18 and TRBJ1-1, is NAGVMQNPRHLVRRRGQEARLRCSPMKGHSHVYWYRQLPEEGLKFMVYLQKENIIDESGMPKERFSAEFPKEGPSILRIQQVVRGDSAAYFCASSRSGSGLNTEAFFGQGTRLTVV.

The V and J genes are TRBV6-6 and TRBJ1-4; no clear D. The CDR3 contains 16 residues. V was shortened by 4 bases and J by 5 bases, with 17 bases between the two germline ends. Germline assignment: CDR1 MNHNY and CDR2 SVGAGI (reference sequence). In DNA, the CDR3 is TGTGCCAGCAGTTCCCCCGGCCATCCGGAGAATGAAAAACTGTTTTTT. This encodes CASSSPGHPENEKLFF.

The chain is built from TRBV5-8 and TRBJ2-7, with D uncertain. Trimming removed 4 bases at V and 3 bases at J, with 2 bases between. This CDR3 region has 10 residues. Germline-derived CDR1 and CDR2 are SGHTS and YDEGEE. The CDR3 DNA reads as TGTGCCAGCAGCGGCTACGAGCAGTACTTC. Its protein is CASSGYEQYF.

The chain couples TRBV7-2 to TRBJ2-3; 14 nucleotides line up with TRBD2. CDR1 and CDR2 from the germline V gene are SGHTA and FQGNSA. V lost 4 bases and J lost 5; bases outside the gene matches: 8. The CDR3 length is 17 residues. CDR3 bases: TGTGCCAGCAGCTCTAATCCGGGACTAGCGGGAGAAGATACGCAGTATTTT. Residues: CASSSNPGLAGEDTQYF.